The entry that follows covers one T cell receptor beta chain sequence. Germline V CDR1 and CDR2: KGHSH, LQKENI. Trimming stripped 2 bases from V and 1 base from J, with 13 bases between. This CDR3 has 16 residues. Data came from immunoSEQ multiplex PCR; TCRdb stores just in-frame clones and leaves some out. Of about 400,000 clones in the sample, roughly four fifths were seen once. This record comes from a study of Ad26.COV2.S vaccination and SARS-CoV-2 variants. Treatment noted: roughly 19 received Ad26.COV2.S at low or high dose, single or two shots; roughly five received placebo; per-sample allocation not given. Vaccine and placebo recipients were sampled on day 63 after the first injection. Donation came from an adult in Boston who was aged 18-55 years.

This sequence was found in a person aged 18-65 years who received the Ad26.COV2.S COVID-19 vaccine or a placebo. This material consisted of peripheral blood, taken in a trial of Ad26.COV2.S vaccine versus placebo. This chain uses TRBV18 with TRBJ2-3; no clear D gene. CDR3 DNA: TGTGCCAGCTCACCATCATATCGTGATGGCACAGATACGCAGTATTTT. This translates into CASSPSYRDGTDTQYF.